Below are 15 T cell receptor beta chains sequenced from a single sample in a study of T cell changes during pregnancy in multiple sclerosis. Using immunoSEQ multiplex PCR, the repertoire was profiled, and TCRdb retains in-frame clones only, with some absent. The table records tens of thousands of clones, 89% of them present only once. Sequencing used CD4+ T cells from peripheral blood mononuclear cells, obtained in the first trimester of pregnancy. Every receptor here comes from a female donor with multiple sclerosis, enrolled in a pregnancy study.

The chain employs TRBV6-5 and TRBJ1-1; 7 bases align to TRBD1. The CDR3 length is 14 residues. The germline gives CDR1 MNHEY, CDR2 SVGAGI. Trimming took 6 bases from V and 1 from J; bases not matched to a gene: 5. The CDR3 bases are TGTGCCAGCAGCCCTAGGGACAGGAACACTGAAGCTTTCTTT. It translates to CASSPRDRNTEAFF.

The chain has TRBV4-2 and TRBJ1-3; D not resolved. The CDR3 is 15 amino acids. The ends were cut back, 0 bases at V and 2 bases at J, with 8 bases in the middle. Germline CDR1 reads LGHNA; CDR2 reads YNFKEQ. In DNA form, the CDR3 reads TGTGCCAGCAGCCAAGATCGGGGAACTGGAAACACCATATATTTT. Protein sequence: CASSQDRGTGNTIYF.

V gene TRBV6-6 combines with J gene TRBJ2-1; D is ambiguous. Trimming cost V 7 bases and J 4 bases, with 17 bases left between them. This CDR3 is 15 amino acids long. Germline V gene sequence: CDR1 MNHNY, CDR2 SVGAGI (reference sequence). The CDR3 DNA sequence: TGTGCCAGCATAACCTCCCCGCGAGCTTACAATGAGCAGTTCTTC. It encodes CASITSPRAYNEQFF.

V is TRBV7-3 and J is TRBJ2-2, with unresolved D. The germline V and J ends were trimmed by 5 bases and 4 bases, with 11 bases remaining between them. The CDR3 totals 14 residues. Germline loops: CDR1 SGHTA, CDR2 FQGTGA. The CDR3 protein is CASSASSGTGELFF. The DNA for the CDR3 is TGTGCCAGCAGCGCATCATCAGGCACCGGGGAGCTGTTTTTT.

CDR3 protein: CAIGTGVGHEQYF. CDR3 DNA sequence: TGTGCCATCGGGACAGGGGTTGGGCACGAGCAGTACTTC. This sequence joins TRBV6-5 and TRBJ2-7; 10 bases agree with TRBD1. The CDR3 spans 13 residues. With 10 bases clipped from V and 5 bases from J, the junction kept 8 bases outside the gene matches. Germline values: CDR1 MNHEY, CDR2 SVGAGI.

V and J are TRBV4-1 and TRBJ1-5; D unresolved. CDR1 is MGHRA, CDR2 YSYEKL, per germline. Between the trimmed V and J ends, which lost 2 bases and 2 bases, there was a span of 7 bases. This CDR3 has 14 amino acids. Here the CDR3 reads CASSQPQGNQPQHF. DNA for the CDR3: TGCGCCAGCAGCCAACCTCAGGGCAATCAGCCCCAGCATTTT.

The rearrangement links TRBV25-1 to TRBJ2-5; 11 bases line up with TRBD2. CDR1 and CDR2 (germline): MGHDK, SYGVNS. V lost 2 bases to trimming and J lost 8 bases; unmatched junction nucleotides: 4. The CDR3 length is 14 residues. In nucleotides, the CDR3 is TGTGCCAGCAGTGAACTAGCGGGAGGTGGCACCCAGTACTTC. It yields the protein CASSELAGGGTQYF.

V is TRBV4-2 and J is TRBJ1-3; D not resolved. The length of the CDR3 is 16 residues. The ends were cut back, 2 bases at V and 0 bases at J, with 11 bases in the middle. Germline V gene sequence: CDR1 LGHNA, CDR2 YNFKEQ. This chain's CDR3 is CASSQSGGSSGNTIYF. The CDR3, as DNA: TGTGCCAGCAGCCAAAGCGGAGGCAGCTCTGGAAACACCATATATTTT.

V gene TRBV16 combines with J gene TRBJ1-5; no reliable D call. The V end lost 0 bases, the J end lost 5 bases, and 8 bases lay between the germline ends. This CDR3 is built from 14 residues. Germline lookup yields CDR1 KGHSY and CDR2 FQNENV. The CDR3 region has the DNA TGTGCCAGCAGCCAATCAGGGAGTGATCAGCCCCAGCATTTT. The encoded protein is CASSQSGSDQPQHF.

The CDR3 spells CSTWTGYEQYF. DNA of the CDR3: TGCAGCACCTGGACAGGCTACGAGCAGTACTTC. The chain joins TRBV29-1 to TRBJ2-7, with 7 bases identical to TRBD1. Germline V gene sequence: CDR1 SQVTM, CDR2 ANQGSEA. The ends lost 8 bases at V and 3 bases at J; junction bases unmatched: 4. This CDR3 region has 11 residues.

This clone was found once. The chain couples TRBV4-2 to TRBJ1-4; no reliable D call. The length of the CDR3 is 15 residues. The V end lost 4 bases, the J end lost 7 bases, and 16 bases lay between the germline ends. Per germline, CDR1 LGHNA and CDR2 YNFKEQ. The CDR3 region is CASSPGEDTGEKLFF. CDR3 bases: TGTGCCAGCAGCCCCGGGGAGGATACGGGTGAAAAACTGTTTTTT.

This clone was picked up one time. This rearrangement joins TRBV20-1 to TRBJ2-3, with D unresolved. Trimming removed 6 bases at V and 4 bases at J, with 8 bases between. Germline-derived CDR1 and CDR2 are DFQATT and SNEGSKA (reference sequence). CDR3 length equals 11 residues. CDR3 nucleotides: TGCAGTGCCCCCTTCCCAGATACGCAGTATTTT. This encodes CSAPFPDTQYF.

The chain has TRBV5-1 and TRBJ2-3; the D gene is possibly TRBD2 (6 bases). The CDR3 consists of 16 residues. V shed 1 base and J shed 0 bases, with 12 bases lying between them. The germline V gene has CDR1 SGHRS and CDR2 YFSETQ. CDR3 coding DNA: TGCGCCAGCAGCTTGTTTCGGGGGAATAGCACAGATACGCAGTATTTT. It specifies CASSLFRGNSTDTQYF. Full variable domain (outside the CDR3, taken from reference TRBV5-1 and TRBJ2-3): KAGVTQTPRYLIKTRGQQVTLSCSPISGHRSVSWYQQTPGQGLQFLFEYFSETQRNKGNFPGRFSGRQFSNSRSEMNVSTLELGDSALYLCASSLFRGNSTDTQYFGPGTRLTVL.

This clone was observed once. The chain recombines TRBV5-6 with TRBJ2-7, with D possibly being TRBD1 (6 bases). The V gene lost 4 bases and the J gene lost 2 bases, with 19 bases spanning the gap. The CDR3 has 16 amino acids. Germline V gene lookup returns CDR1 SGHDT and CDR2 YYEEEE. CDR3 DNA: TGTGCCAGCAGCCCCAGGGGCGCCCTTACCGCCTACGAGCAGTACTTC. Its protein is CASSPRGALTAYEQYF.

This rearrangement joins TRBV4-3 to TRBJ2-3; TRBD2 might be the D (6 bases). Germline assignment: CDR1 LGHNA and CDR2 YSLEER. V shed 4 bases and J shed 4 bases, with 15 bases lying between them. The length of the CDR3 is 15 residues. The CDR3 nucleotides are TGCGCCAGCAGCCGGAGAACTAGCTCCCCAGATACGCAGTATTTT. It codes for CASSRRTSSPDTQYF.